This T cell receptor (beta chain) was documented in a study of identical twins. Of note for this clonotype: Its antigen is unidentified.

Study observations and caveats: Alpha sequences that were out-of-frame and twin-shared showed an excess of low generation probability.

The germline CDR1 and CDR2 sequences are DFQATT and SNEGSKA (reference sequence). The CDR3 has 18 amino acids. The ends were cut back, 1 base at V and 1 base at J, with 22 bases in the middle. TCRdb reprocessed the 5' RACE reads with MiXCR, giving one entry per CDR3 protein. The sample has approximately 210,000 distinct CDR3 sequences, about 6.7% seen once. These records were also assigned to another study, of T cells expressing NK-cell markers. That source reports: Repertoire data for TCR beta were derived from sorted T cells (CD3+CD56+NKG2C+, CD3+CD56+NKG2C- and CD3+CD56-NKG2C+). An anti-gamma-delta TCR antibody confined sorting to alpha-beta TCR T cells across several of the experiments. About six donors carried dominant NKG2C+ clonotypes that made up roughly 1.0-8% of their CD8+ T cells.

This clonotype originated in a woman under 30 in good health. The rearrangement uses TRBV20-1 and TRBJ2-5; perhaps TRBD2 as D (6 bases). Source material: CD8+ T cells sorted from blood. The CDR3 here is CSARVVSSEAPIQETQYF. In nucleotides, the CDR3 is TGCAGTGCTAGAGTTGTGTCTAGCGAAGCGCCGATCCAAGAGACCCAGTACTTC.